This T cell receptor (beta chain) was documented in a study of cytomegalovirus exposure and HLA in healthy donors. Study results and limitations: Equally common other TCR beta chains were less clonally expanded than HLA-associated ones, a later analysis found.

Primers: 60 Vbeta forward and 13 Jbeta reverse. Method: immunoSEQ multiplex PCR; TCRdb's copy keeps in-frame clones and lacks some. Among about 140,000 clones, about 77% were seen once, and the ten largest hold around 1.5%. Details on this clone: The antigen remains undetermined.

Germline CDR1 reads SGHVS; CDR2 reads FNYEAQ. V dropped 2 bases and J dropped 6 bases, with 15 bases sitting between them. There are 15 residues in the CDR3. What was sequenced was PBMCs. This TCR derives from a female donor in good health and CMV-seronegative. The chain uses TRBV7-6 and TRBJ2-3, with TRBD2 as a possible D gene (5 bases). CDR3: CASSLRFLAGDTQYF. The CDR3 DNA is TGTGCCAGCAGCTTACGATTTCTAGCAGGTGATACGCAGTATTTT.